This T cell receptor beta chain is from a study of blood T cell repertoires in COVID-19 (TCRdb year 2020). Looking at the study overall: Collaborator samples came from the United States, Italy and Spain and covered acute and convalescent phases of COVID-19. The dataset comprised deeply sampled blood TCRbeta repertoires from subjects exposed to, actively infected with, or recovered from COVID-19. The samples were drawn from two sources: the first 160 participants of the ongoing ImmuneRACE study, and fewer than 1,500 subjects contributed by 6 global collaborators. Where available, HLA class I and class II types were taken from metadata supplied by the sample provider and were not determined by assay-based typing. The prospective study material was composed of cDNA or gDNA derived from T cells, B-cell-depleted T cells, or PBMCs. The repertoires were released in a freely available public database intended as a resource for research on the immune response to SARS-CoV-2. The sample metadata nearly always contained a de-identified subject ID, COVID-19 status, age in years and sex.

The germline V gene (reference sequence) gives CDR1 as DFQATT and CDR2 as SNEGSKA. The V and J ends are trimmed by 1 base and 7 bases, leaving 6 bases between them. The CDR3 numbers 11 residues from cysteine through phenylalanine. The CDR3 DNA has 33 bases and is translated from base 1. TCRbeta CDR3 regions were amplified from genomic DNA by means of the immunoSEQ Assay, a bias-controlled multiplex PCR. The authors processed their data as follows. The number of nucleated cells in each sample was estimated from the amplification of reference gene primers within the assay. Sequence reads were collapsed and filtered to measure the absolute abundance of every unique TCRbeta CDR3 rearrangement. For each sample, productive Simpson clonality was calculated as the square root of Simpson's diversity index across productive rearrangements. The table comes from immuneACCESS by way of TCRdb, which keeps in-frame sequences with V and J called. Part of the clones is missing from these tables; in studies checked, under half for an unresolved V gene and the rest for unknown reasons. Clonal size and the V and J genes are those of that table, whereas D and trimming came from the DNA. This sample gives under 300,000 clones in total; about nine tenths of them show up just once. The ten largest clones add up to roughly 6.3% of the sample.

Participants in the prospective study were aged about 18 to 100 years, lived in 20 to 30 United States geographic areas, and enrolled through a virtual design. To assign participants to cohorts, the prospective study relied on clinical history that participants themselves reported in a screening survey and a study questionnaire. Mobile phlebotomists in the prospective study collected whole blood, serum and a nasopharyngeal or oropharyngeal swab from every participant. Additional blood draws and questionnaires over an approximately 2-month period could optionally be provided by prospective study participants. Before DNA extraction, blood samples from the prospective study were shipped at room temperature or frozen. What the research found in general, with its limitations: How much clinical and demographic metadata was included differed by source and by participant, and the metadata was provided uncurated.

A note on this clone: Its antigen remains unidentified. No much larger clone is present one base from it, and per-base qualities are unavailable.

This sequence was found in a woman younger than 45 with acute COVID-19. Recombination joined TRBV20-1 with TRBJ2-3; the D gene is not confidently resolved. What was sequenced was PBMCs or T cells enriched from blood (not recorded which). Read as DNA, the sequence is TGCAGTGCTAGAGCGGGTTATACGCAGTATTTT. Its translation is CSARAGYTQYF.